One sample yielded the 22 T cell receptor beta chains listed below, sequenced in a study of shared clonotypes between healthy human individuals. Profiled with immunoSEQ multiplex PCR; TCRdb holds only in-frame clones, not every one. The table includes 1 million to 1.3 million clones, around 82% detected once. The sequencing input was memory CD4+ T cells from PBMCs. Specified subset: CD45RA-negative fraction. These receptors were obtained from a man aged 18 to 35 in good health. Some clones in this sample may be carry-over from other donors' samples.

The CDR3 spells CASSRDFDTQYF. The DNA of the CDR3 is TGCGCCAGCAGCCGAGACTTTGATACGCAGTATTTT. The V call is TRBV4-1, the J call TRBJ2-3; no clear D. The CDR3 is made up of 12 amino acids. The V end lost 4 bases, the J end lost 6 bases, and 8 bases lay between the germline ends. Germline V gives CDR1 MGHRA, CDR2 YSYEKL.

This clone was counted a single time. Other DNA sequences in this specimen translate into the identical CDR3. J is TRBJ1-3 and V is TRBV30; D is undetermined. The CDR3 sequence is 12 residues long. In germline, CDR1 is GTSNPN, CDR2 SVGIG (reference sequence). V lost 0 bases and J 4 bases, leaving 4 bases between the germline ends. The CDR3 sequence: CAWSVQGNTIYF. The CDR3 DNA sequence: TGTGCCTGGAGTGTACAGGGAAACACCATATATTTT.

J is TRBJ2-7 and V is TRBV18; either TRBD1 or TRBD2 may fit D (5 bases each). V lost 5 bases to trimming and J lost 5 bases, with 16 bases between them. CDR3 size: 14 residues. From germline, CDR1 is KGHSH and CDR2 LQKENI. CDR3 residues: CASSTLGQGDEQYF. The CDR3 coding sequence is TGTGCCAGCTCAACACTGGGGCAGGGAGACGAGCAGTACTTC.

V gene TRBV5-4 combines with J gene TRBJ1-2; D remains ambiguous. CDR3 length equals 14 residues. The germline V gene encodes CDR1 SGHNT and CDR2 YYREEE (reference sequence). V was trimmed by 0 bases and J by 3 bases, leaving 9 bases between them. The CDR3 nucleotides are TGTGCCAGCAGCTTGGACCTGGTGGACTATGGCTACACCTTC. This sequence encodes CASSLDLVDYGYTF.

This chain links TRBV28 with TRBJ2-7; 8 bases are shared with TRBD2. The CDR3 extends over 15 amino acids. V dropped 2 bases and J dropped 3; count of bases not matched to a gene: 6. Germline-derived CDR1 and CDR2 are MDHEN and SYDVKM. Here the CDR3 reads CASSLRSGGVYEQYF. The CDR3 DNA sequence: TGTGCCAGCAGTTTAAGGTCGGGAGGGGTCTACGAGCAGTACTTC. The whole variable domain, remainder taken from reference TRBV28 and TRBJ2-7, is DVKVTQSSRYLVKRTGEKVFLECVQDMDHENMFWYRQDPGLGLRLIYFSYDVKMKEKGDIPEGYSVSREKKERFSLILESASTNQTSMYLCASSLRSGGVYEQYFGPGTRLTVT.

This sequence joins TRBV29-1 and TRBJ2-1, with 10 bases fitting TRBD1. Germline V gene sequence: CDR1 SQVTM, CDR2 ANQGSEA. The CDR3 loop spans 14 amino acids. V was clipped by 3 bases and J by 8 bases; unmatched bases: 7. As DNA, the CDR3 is TGCAGCGTTGATCAGGGACAGGGGTGGGATGAGCAGTTCTTC. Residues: CSVDQGQGWDEQFF.

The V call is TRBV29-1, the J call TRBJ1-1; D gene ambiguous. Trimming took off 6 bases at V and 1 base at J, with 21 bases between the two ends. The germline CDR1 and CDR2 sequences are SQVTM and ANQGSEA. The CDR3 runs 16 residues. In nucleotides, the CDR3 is TGCAGCGTCCAACCGGTATTCGGAGGAAGGAACACTGAAGCTTTCTTT. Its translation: CSVQPVFGGRNTEAFF.

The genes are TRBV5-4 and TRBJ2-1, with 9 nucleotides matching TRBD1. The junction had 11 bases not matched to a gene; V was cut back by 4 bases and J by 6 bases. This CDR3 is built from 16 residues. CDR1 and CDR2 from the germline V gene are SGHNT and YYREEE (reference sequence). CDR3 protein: CASSLDRGGRLNEQFF. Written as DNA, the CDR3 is TGTGCCAGCAGCCTGGACAGGGGAGGTCGCCTCAATGAGCAGTTCTTC.

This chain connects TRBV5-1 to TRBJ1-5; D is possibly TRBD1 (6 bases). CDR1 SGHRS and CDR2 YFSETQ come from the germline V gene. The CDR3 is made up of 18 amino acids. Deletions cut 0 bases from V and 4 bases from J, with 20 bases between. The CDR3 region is CASSLAPRGGGGNQPQHF. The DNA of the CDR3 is TGCGCCAGCAGCTTGGCCCCTCGAGGCGGAGGGGGTAATCAGCCCCAGCATTTT.

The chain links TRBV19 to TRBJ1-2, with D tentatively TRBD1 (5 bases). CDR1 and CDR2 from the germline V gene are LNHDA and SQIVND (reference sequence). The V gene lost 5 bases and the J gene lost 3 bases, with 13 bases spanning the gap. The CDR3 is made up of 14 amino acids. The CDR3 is CASSAGTAHYGYTF. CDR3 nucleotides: TGTGCCAGTAGTGCCGGGACGGCCCACTATGGCTACACCTTC.

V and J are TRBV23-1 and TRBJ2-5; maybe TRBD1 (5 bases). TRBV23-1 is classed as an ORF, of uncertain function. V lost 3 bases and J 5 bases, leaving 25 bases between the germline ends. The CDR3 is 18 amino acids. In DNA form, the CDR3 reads TGCGCCAGCAGTCAGGCTAGACAGCGACCACCTTCGTGTGAGACCCAGTACTTC. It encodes CASSQARQRPPSCETQYF.

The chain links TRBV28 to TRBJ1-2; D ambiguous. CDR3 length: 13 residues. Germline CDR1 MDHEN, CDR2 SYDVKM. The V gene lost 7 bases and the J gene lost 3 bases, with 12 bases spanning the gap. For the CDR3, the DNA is TGTGCCAGCACCACAGAACCCCACTATGGCTACACCTTC. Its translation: CASTTEPHYGYTF.

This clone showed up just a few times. CDR3 in amino acids: CASSPLGDGAEKLFF. The CDR3 coding sequence is TGTGCCAGCTCACCACTAGGTGATGGGGCGGAAAAACTGTTTTTT. This chain connects TRBV18 to TRBJ1-4, with TRBD1 as a possible D gene (5 bases). Trimming removed 1 base from V and 8 bases from J, with 14 bases in between. Germline lookup yields CDR1 KGHSH and CDR2 LQKENI. The CDR3 length is 15 residues.

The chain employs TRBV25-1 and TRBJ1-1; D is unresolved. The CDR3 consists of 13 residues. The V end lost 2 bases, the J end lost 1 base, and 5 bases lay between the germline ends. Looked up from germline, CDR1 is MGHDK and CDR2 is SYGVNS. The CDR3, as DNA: TGTGCCAGCAGTGAAATCAGGAACACTGAAGCTTTCTTT. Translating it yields CASSEIRNTEAFF. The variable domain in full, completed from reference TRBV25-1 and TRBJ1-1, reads EADIYQTPRYLVIGTGKKITLECSQTMGHDKMYWYQQDPGMELHLIHYSYGVNSTEKGDLSSESTVSRIRTEHFPLTLESARPSHTSQYLCASSEIRNTEAFFGQGTRLTVV.

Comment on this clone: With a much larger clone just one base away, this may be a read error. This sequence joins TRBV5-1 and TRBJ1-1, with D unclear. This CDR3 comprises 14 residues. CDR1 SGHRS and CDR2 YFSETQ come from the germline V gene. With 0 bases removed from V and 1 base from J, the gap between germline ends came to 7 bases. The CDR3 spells CASSLGRGNTEAFF. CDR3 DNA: TGCGCCAGCAGCTTGGGACGGGGGAACACTGAAGCTTTCTTT.

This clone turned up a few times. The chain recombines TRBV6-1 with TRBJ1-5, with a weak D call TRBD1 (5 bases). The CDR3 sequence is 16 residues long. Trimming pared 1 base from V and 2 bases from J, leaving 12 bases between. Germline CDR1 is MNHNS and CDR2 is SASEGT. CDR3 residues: CASSEGPGLGNQPQHF. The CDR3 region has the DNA TGTGCCAGCAGTGAAGGGCCGGGGCTTGGCAATCAGCCCCAGCATTTT.

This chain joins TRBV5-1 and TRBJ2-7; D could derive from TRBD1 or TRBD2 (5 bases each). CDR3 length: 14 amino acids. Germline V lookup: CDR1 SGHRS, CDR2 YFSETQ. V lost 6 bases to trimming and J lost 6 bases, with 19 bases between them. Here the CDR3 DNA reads TGCGCCAGCACCGAGGGACCCACACCCCTCGAGCAGTACTTC. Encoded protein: CASTEGPTPLEQYF.

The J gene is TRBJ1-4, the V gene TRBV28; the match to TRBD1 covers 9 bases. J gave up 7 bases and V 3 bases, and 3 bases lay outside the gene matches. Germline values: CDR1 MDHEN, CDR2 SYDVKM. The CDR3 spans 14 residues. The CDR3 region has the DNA TGTGCCAGCAGTTTTGACAGGGGGGGTGAAAAACTGTTTTTT. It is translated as CASSFDRGGEKLFF.

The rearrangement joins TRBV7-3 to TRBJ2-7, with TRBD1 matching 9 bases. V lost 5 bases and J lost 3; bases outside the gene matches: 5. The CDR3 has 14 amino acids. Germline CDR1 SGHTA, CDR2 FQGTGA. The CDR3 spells CASSPGQGHYEQYF. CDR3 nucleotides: TGTGCCAGCAGCCCAGGACAGGGGCACTACGAGCAGTACTTC.

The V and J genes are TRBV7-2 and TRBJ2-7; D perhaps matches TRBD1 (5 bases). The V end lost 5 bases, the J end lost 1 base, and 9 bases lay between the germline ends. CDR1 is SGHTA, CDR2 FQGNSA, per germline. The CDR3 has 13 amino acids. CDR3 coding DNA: TGTGCCAGCAGCCAAGGACATTCCTACGAGCAGTACTTC. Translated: CASSQGHSYEQYF.

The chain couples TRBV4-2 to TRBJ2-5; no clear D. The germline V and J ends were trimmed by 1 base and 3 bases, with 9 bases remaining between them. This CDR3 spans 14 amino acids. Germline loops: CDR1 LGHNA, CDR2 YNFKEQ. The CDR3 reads CASSQGAGKETQYF. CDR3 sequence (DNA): TGTGCCAGCAGCCAAGGCGCAGGTAAAGAGACCCAGTACTTC.

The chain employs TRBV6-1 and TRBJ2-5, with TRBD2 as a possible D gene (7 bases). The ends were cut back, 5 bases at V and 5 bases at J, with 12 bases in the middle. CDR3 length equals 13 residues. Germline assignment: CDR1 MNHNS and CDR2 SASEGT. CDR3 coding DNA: TGTGCCAGCAGTCCACCGGGGGGCGAGACCCAGTACTTC. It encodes CASSPPGGETQYF.